Sequencing of this T cell receptor beta chain was carried out in a study of blood T cell repertoires in COVID-19. About the study: From the United States, Italy and Spain came samples of acute and convalescent COVID-19. T cells, B-cell-depleted T cells, or PBMCs supplied cDNA or gDNA.

This clone has a handful of counts. V dropped 7 bases and J dropped 6; count of bases not matched to a gene: 6. This CDR3 region has 13 residues. Original analysis: By means of reference gene primer amplification, nucleated cell counts were estimated. The method was immunoSEQ multiplex PCR; TCRdb's version includes in-frame clones alone and lacks a portion of them. D and trimming come from the DNA, and the V and J calls and clone size come from that table. The sample includes about 120,000 clones, roughly 90% of them seen just once. V usage is TRBV12-3 or TRBV12-4 and J usage is TRBJ1-5; 7 bases map to TRBD1. Sequenced: peripheral blood. The source of this sequence is a man between 35 and 55 years old with acute or convalescent COVID-19. The CDR3 protein is CASNNKGAQPQHF. CDR3 bases: TGTGCCAGCAATAACAAGGGGGCTCAGCCCCAGCATTTT.